This T cell receptor (beta chain) was obtained from a study of blood T cell repertoires in COVID-19. The overall study: Researchers got acute and convalescent COVID-19 samples from the United States, Italy and Spain. Nucleic acid was either cDNA or gDNA, and it came from T cells, B-cell-depleted T cells, or PBMCs.

This CDR3 region has 14 residues. CDR1 and CDR2 (germline): MNHEY, SVGAGI. V lost 6 bases to trimming and J lost 5 bases, with 17 bases between them. The protocol was immunoSEQ multiplex PCR, while the TCRdb copy is restricted to in-frame clones and leaves out a portion. The sample carries some 260,000 clones, 88% recorded once. The sequence came from a middle-aged woman who had recovered from COVID-19. This chain joins TRBV6-5 and TRBJ2-7; tentatively, D is TRBD2 (5 bases). The sample comprised peripheral blood. The CDR3 bases are TGTGCCAGCAGCCGATATGGAGAGGGTCACGAGCAGTACTTC. Protein sequence: CASSRYGEGHEQYF.